This T cell receptor (beta chain) came from a study of T cell clonality in common variable immunodeficiency. CVID and control samples used equivalent genomic DNA input. The data were produced by immunoSEQ multiplex PCR, yet TCRdb's version contains in-frame clones alone and is incomplete. The table lists approximately 46,000 clones, with no singletons. Notes on the study in general: Shared TCRbeta clones were fewer between CVID subjects than controls.

This clone was counted between two and nine times. The antigen remains undetermined. The clonotype originates from a person aged 18 to 75 in good health. The sequencing input was peripheral blood mononuclear cells.

The CDR3 sequence: CSARESGRSITDTYTF. The CDR3 bases that were read are TGCAGTGCTAGAGAGAGCGGTCGGAGTATCACAGATACC. This chain joins TRBV20-1 and TRBJ1-2, with D unresolved. The read gets to within 3 residues of the CDR3 end, and the germline J gene fills in the rest. In germline, CDR1 is DFQATT, CDR2 SNEGSKA (reference sequence). This CDR3 has 16 residues.